The 17 T cell receptor beta chains presented below share a single source sample, sequenced in a study of cytomegalovirus exposure and HLA in healthy donors. 13 Jbeta primers and 60 Vbeta primers were used for the PCR. TCRdb's table, derived via immunoSEQ multiplex PCR, lists solely in-frame clones and lacks some. The table records approximately 87,000 clones, about four fifths of them present only once. The sequenced sample consisted of PBMCs. These receptors came from a woman aged 70-85 years in good health and CMV-seropositive.

V usage is TRBV27 and J usage is TRBJ2-5, with 7 bases aligning to TRBD2. There are 15 residues in the CDR3. Trimming at V came to 2 bases and at J to 5 bases, leaving 8 bases not matched to a gene. Germline V gives CDR1 MNHEY, CDR2 SMNVEV (reference sequence). CDR3: CASSLEGGPWETQYF. The CDR3 DNA sequence: TGTGCCAGCAGTTTAGAGGGAGGGCCTTGGGAGACCCAGTACTTC.

This clone was detected only a few times. The junction and the germline gene differ at one end; a read error may be behind it. The chain couples TRBV5-5 to TRBJ1-1, with D hard to call. The germline CDR1 and CDR2 sequences are SGHKS and YYEKEE (reference sequence). The CDR3 loop spans 13 amino acids. The CDR3 here is CACSRSANTEAFF. As DNA, the CDR3 is TGTGCCTGCAGCCGGAGTGCTAACACTGAAGCTTTCTTT. Variable domain in full (rest from reference TRBV5-5 and TRBJ1-1): DAGVTQSPTHLIKTRGQQVTLRCSPISGHKSVSWYQQVLGQGPQFIFQYYEKEERGRGNFPDRFSARQFPNYSSELNVNALLLGDSALYLCACSRSANTEAFFGQGTRLTVV.

This chain joins TRBV28 and TRBJ1-4; no definite D call. Germline assignment: CDR1 MDHEN and CDR2 SYDVKM. The CDR3 consists of 14 residues. V was shortened by 5 bases and J by 6 bases, with 13 bases between the two germline ends. The DNA for the CDR3 is TGTGCCAGCAGTACACCACCCCGGGATGAAAAACTGTTTTTT. Translated: CASSTPPRDEKLFF.

This clone was seen more than once but under ten times. The V call is TRBV10-1, the J call TRBJ2-2; TRBD2 matches 7 bases. V shed 0 bases, J shed 6 bases, and the junction held 7 bases outside the gene matches. CDR1 WNHNN and CDR2 SYGVQD come from the germline V gene (reference sequence). The CDR3 has 16 residues. CDR3 protein: CASSESWEGGPGELFF. CDR3 sequence (DNA): TGCGCCAGCAGTGAGTCGTGGGAGGGCGGTCCCGGGGAGCTGTTTTTT.

This clone was seen just once. J is TRBJ2-3 and V is TRBV27, with TRBD2 matching 14 bases. Per germline, CDR1 MNHEY and CDR2 SMNVEV (reference sequence). This CDR3 spans 16 amino acids. V lost 4 bases, J lost 5 bases, and 5 bases stayed unmatched. Here the CDR3 reads CASSSWTSGRRDTQYF. CDR3 nucleotide sequence: TGTGCCAGCAGTTCCTGGACTAGCGGGAGGAGAGATACGCAGTATTTT.

The V call is TRBV13, the J call TRBJ2-3, with 7 bases that match TRBD1. CDR3 length: 18 amino acids. J gave up 0 bases and V 1 base, and 10 bases lay outside the gene matches. The germline gives CDR1 PRHDT, CDR2 FYEKMQ (reference sequence). The CDR3 loop reads CASSLDGTVLSSTDTQYF. DNA of the CDR3: TGTGCCAGCAGCTTAGACGGGACAGTTTTATCTAGCACAGATACGCAGTATTTT.

This clone was counted only a few times. V and J are TRBV7-2 and TRBJ2-7; D gene uncertain. In germline, CDR1 is SGHTA, CDR2 FQGNSA. V was cut by 4 bases and J by 0 bases, with 7 bases left in between. The CDR3 totals 13 residues. The CDR3 coding sequence is TGTGCCAGCAGCTCCCGGAGCTCCTACGAGCAGTACTTC. This encodes CASSSRSSYEQYF.

V is TRBV28 and J is TRBJ2-4; TRBD2 matches at 11 bases. V was clipped by 6 bases and J by 0 bases; unmatched bases: 4. The CDR3 consists of 16 residues. CDR1 and CDR2 from the germline V gene are MDHEN and SYDVKM. The CDR3 DNA reads as TGTGCCAGCAGACCCGGACTAGCGGGAGCCAAAAACATTCAGTACTTC. Translation gives CASRPGLAGAKNIQYF. Variable domain in full (rest from reference TRBV28 and TRBJ2-4): DVKVTQSSRYLVKRTGEKVFLECVQDMDHENMFWYRQDPGLGLRLIYFSYDVKMKEKGDIPEGYSVSREKKERFSLILESASTNQTSMYLCASRPGLAGAKNIQYFGAGTRLSVL.

This clone has just a few counts. The rearrangement uses TRBV19 and TRBJ2-3, with 11 bases aligning to TRBD1. With 6 bases clipped from V and 5 bases from J, the junction kept 10 bases outside the gene matches. Germline CDR1 reads LNHDA; CDR2 reads SQIVND (reference sequence). The CDR3 is made up of 16 amino acids. CDR3 residues: CASSPTRDRGRDTQYF. The CDR3 nucleotides are TGTGCCAGTAGCCCGACCCGGGACAGGGGGAGAGATACGCAGTATTTT.

The CDR3: CASSADRAEQYF. CDR3 coding DNA: TGCGCCAGCAGCGCCGACAGGGCCGAGCAGTACTTC. The chain joins TRBV5-1 to TRBJ2-7, with 7 bases lining up with TRBD1. The germline CDR1 and CDR2 sequences are SGHRS and YFSETQ. This CDR3 region has 12 residues. V was clipped by 4 bases and J by 6 bases; unmatched bases: 4.

As for this clone: The junction differs from germline at one of its ends, possibly a read error. This chain links TRBV7-9 with TRBJ2-7; a possible D gene is TRBD2 (6 bases). The germline V gene encodes CDR1 SEHNR and CDR2 FQNEAQ (reference sequence). The CDR3 consists of 13 residues. Written as DNA, the CDR3 is TGTTCCAGCAGCTTAAGGGACTGGAACGAGCAGTACTTC. Translating gives CSSSLRDWNEQYF.

The rearrangement joins TRBV6-1 to TRBJ2-5; 7 bases match TRBD1. The J call may be mistaken, given a closer DNA end match to TRBJ2-7. Per the germline V gene, CDR1 is MNHNS and CDR2 is SASEGT. The CDR3 contains 15 residues. The CDR3 nucleotides read TGTGCCAGCAGTGATACCGGGACAGCGTCCTACGAGCAGTACTTC. Amino acids: CASSDTGTASYEQYF.

The chain has TRBV19 and TRBJ1-2, with unresolved D. Trimming removed 2 bases at V and 4 bases at J, with 11 bases between. Germline loops: CDR1 LNHDA, CDR2 SQIVND (reference sequence). This CDR3 comprises 14 residues. In DNA, the CDR3 is TGTGCCAGTAGTATAATAGGACTGGCCTATGGCTACACCTTC. This encodes CASSIIGLAYGYTF.

The V and J genes are TRBV25-1 and TRBJ1-5, with 10 nucleotides matching TRBD1. The CDR3 spans 14 residues. From germline, CDR1 is MGHDK and CDR2 SYGVNS. Trimming at V came to 11 bases and at J to 2 bases, leaving 6 bases not matched to a gene. CDR3 amino acids: CAQTGGRGNQPQHF. The CDR3 bases are TGTGCCCAGACAGGGGGCAGAGGCAATCAGCCCCAGCATTTT.

The gene calls are TRBV9 and TRBJ2-3; 9 positions agree with TRBD2. Germline assignment: CDR1 SGDLS and CDR2 YYNGEE. The V and J ends lost 3 bases and 0 bases, in that order; junction bases with no gene match: 2. This CDR3 is built from 15 residues. The CDR3 loop is CASSGTSGSTDTQYF. The CDR3 DNA follows: TGTGCCAGCAGCGGAACTAGCGGGAGCACAGATACGCAGTATTTT. The full variable domain, its missing parts supplied by reference TRBV9 and TRBJ2-3, is DSGVTQTPKHLITATGQRVTLRCSPRSGDLSVYWYQQSLDQGLQFLIQYYNGEERAKGNILERFSAQQFPDLHSELNLSSLELGDSALYFCASSGTSGSTDTQYFGPGTRLTVL.

This chain connects TRBV28 to TRBJ2-1, with D tentatively TRBD2 (6 bases). This CDR3 has 15 residues. Trimming stripped 6 bases from V and 9 bases from J, with 21 bases between. Germline CDR1 reads MDHEN; CDR2 reads SYDVKM. CDR3 nucleotide sequence: TGTGCCAGCAGCTTGGGGGGACCTCTTTGGGGTGAGCAGTTCTTC. It specifies CASSLGGPLWGEQFF.

The chain employs TRBV28 and TRBJ2-7, with a weak D call TRBD2 (5 bases). Germline lookup yields CDR1 MDHEN and CDR2 SYDVKM. The CDR3 is 15 amino acids. V was pared by 8 bases and J by 0 bases, with 17 bases between. The CDR3 loop reads CASSDSAGSSYEQYF. The CDR3 region has the DNA TGTGCCAGCTCTGATAGCGCCGGTAGCTCCTACGAGCAGTACTTC.